This T cell receptor beta chain was retrieved from a study of T cell responses to AZD1222 COVID-19 vaccine. Study conclusions and caveats: Spike-specific TCRs gained breadth and depth after people received two AZD1222 doses. The donor cohort was predominantly white British with a female majority, and clonal diversity may have been underestimated. Repertoires were sampled only after the peak T cell response. Nearly half of unique spike-specific TCRs reportedly avoided B.1.351 and B.1.1.7 mutated regions.

V lost 4 bases, J lost 0 bases, and 7 bases lay in between. This CDR3 spans 13 amino acids. Germline-derived CDR1 and CDR2 are SQVTM and ANQGSEA. About this clone itself: Its antigen is not identified.

Sequenced by immunoSEQ multiplex PCR; TCRdb stores in-frame clones only, minus some. The table has about 110,000 clones, 65% to 90% seen once; the top ten hold roughly 7.7%. This rearrangement joins TRBV29-1 to TRBJ1-3; D is uncertain. The specimen was peripheral blood, collected on day 0 of AZD1222 vaccination. This TCR was recovered from an adult in good health. The CDR3 region has the DNA TGCAGCGTTGCTTCAAACTCTGGAAACACCATATATTTT. It yields the protein CSVASNSGNTIYF.